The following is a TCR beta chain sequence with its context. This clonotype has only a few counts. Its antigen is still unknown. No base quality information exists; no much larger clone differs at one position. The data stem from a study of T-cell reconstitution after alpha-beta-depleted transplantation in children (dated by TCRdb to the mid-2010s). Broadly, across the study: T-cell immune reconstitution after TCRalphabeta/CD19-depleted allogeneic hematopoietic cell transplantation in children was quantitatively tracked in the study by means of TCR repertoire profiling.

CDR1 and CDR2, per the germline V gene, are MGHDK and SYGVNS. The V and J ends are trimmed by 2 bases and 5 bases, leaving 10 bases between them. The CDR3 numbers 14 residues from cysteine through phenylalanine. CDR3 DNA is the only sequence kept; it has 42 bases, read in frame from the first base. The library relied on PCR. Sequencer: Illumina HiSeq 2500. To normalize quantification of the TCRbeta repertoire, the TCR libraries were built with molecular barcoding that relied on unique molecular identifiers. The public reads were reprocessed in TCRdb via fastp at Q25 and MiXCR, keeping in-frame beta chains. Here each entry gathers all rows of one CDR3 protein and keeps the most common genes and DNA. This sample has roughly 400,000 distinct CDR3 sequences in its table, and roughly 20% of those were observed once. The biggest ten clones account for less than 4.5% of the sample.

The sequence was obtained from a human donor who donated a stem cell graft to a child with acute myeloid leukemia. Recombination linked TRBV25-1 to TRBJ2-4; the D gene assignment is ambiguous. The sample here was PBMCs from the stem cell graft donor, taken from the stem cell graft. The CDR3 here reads CASSEGRIENIQYF. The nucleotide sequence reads TGTGCCAGCAGTGAAGGGCGTATTGAAAACATTCAGTACTTC.